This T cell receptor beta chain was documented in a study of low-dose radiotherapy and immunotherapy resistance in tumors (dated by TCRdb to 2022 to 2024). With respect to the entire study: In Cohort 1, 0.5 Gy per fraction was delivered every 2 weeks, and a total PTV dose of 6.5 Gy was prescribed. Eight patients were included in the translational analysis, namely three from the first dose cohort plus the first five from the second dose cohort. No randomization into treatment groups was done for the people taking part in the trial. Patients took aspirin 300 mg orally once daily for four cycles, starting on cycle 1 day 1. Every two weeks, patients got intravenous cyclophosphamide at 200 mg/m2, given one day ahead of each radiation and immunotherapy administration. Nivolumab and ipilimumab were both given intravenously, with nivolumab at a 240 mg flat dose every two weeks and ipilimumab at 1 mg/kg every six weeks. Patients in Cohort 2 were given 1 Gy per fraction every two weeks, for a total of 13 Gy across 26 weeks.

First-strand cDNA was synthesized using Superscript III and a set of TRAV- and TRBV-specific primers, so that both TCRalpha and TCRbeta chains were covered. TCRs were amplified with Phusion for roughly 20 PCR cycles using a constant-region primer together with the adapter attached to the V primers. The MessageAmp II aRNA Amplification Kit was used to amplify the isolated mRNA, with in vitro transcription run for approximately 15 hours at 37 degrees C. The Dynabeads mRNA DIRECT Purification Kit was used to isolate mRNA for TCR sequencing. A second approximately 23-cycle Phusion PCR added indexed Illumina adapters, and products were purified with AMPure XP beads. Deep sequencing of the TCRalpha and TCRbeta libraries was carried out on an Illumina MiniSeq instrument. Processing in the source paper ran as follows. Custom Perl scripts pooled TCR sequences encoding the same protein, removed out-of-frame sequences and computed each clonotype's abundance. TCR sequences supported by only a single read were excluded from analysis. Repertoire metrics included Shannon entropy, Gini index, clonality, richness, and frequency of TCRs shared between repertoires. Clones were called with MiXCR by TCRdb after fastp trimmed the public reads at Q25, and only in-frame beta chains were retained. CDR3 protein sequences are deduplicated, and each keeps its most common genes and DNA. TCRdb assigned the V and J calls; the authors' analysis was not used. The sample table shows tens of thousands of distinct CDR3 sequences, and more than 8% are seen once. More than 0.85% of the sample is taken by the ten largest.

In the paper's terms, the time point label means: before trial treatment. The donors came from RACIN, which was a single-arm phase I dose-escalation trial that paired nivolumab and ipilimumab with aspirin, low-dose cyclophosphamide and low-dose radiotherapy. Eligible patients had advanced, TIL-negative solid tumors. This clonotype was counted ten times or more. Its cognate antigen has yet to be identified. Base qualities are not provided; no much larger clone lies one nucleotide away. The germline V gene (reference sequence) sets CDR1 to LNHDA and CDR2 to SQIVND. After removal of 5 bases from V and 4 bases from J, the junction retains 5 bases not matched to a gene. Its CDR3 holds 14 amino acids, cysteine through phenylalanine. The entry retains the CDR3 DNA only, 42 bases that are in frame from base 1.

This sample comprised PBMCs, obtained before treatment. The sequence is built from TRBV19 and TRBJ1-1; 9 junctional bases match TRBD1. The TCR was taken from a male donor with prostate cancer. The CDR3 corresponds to CASSARQGVTEAFF. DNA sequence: TGTGCCAGTAGTGCCCGACAGGGGGTCACTGAAGCTTTCTTT. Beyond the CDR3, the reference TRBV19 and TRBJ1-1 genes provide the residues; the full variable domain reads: DGGITQSPKYLFRKEGQNVTLSCEQNLNHDAMYWYRQDPGQGLRLIYYSQIVNDFQKGDIAEGYSVSREKKESFPLTVTSAQKNPTAFYLCASSARQGVTEAFFGQGTRLTVV.